This T cell receptor beta chain was sequenced for a study of T cell responses to AZD1222 COVID-19 vaccine (dated by TCRdb to the early 2020s). At the level of the whole study: AZD1222 recipients with second doses at about 4 weeks or about 12 weeks were pooled, because spike-specific TCR depth and breadth did not differ between schedules. A total of 230 to 250 trial participants underwent TCR sequencing, of whom 200 to 220 had received two doses of AZD1222 and 26 had received two doses of the MenACWY control vaccine. Enrollment into the trials was organized by age into subgroups of 18-55, 56-69 and 70-plus years, and those subgroups contained roughly 140, 27 and 60 TCR-sequenced participants, respectively. Overall study results and their limits: After two AZD1222 doses, spike-specific TCR breadth and depth were significantly higher than at day 0 and than in MenACWY recipients. Participants were mostly white British and included more females than males, and it was suggested by the authors that clonal diversity may have been underestimated. Only five to seven AZD1222 recipients were SARS-CoV-2 seropositive at baseline, limiting conclusions about previously exposed vaccinees. The whole spike protein was spanned by vaccine-associated CD4 TCRs, and dominant responses were seen in regions 160-218 and 743-854. Because no day 14 peak-response samples were available, the repertoires could be characterized only after the peak T cell response. Epitopes outside the regions mutated in the B.1.351 and B.1.1.7 variants were reportedly recognized by nearly half of the unique spike-specific TCRs. The 56-69-year group was small, and its depth increase did not reach significance, likely because of low power.

CDR1 and CDR2, per the germline V gene (reference sequence), are LNHDA and SQIVND. Including the terminal cysteine and phenylalanine, the CDR3 comprises 13 residues. The only DNA kept is the CDR3, 39 bases in frame from the first base. V is pared back by 3 bases and J by 7 bases, with 9 bases lying between the germline termini. Details on this clone: What antigen it recognizes has not been identified. Per-base quality was not reported, and no clone a single base away is much larger than it.

The CDR3 regions of human TCRbeta chains were analyzed by immunosequencing. For the original study's pipeline: TCRs in the repertoires were matched against a reference library of SARS-CoV-2-specific TCRs that had been generated with the MIRA antigen-specificity platform. Breadth was defined as the fraction of unique TCRs that were SARS-CoV-2-associated, and depth was defined as the fraction of total T cells that were SARS-CoV-2-associated. Each spike-specific TCR was assigned to its reactive spike region and to a CD4 or CD8 class using the MIRA data. Log10-transformed breadth and depth values were compared by one-way ANOVA with Sidak's multiple comparisons tests. TCRdb's version of the immuneACCESS table is confined to in-frame rearrangements and falls short of the full clone set. An unresolved V gene accounts for under half of the shortfall where checked; the remainder is of unknown origin. The V and J calls and clone size were taken over from that table, and D and trimming were inferred from the DNA. For this sample there are over 90,000 clones; about 92% appear just once. The ten largest clonotypes hold about 4.8% of the sample.

The sample's time point label is to be understood as: baseline before first vaccination. The vaccinee samples were drawn from two UK trials, COV001 and COV002, one of which was a single-blind randomized controlled phase 2/3 trial testing AZD1222 (ChAdOx1 nCoV-19) in healthy adults. For TCRbeta chain sequencing, PBMC samples from trial participants were taken at day 0 and at day 28 after the second dose. Sequencing was performed on peripheral blood, taken on day 0 of AZD1222 vaccination. The TCR was taken from an adult in good health. The rearrangement combines TRBV19 with TRBJ1-4; D gene: possibly TRBD1, on 5 matching bases. The CDR3 reads as follows: CASSIRGTEKLFF. The DNA is as follows: TGTGCCAGTAGTATCCGAGGGACTGAAAAACTGTTTTTT.